The present entry profiles one T cell receptor beta chain with its context. Only one count was recorded for this clone. No antigen is known for it. No much larger clone is present one base from it, and per-base qualities are unavailable. The data stem from a study of T cell responses to AZD1222 COVID-19 vaccine (TCRdb year 2021). About the investigation overall: AZD1222 recipients given second doses at about 4 weeks or at about 12 weeks were pooled, since spike-specific TCR depth and breadth were not found to differ between the two schedules. TCR sequencing was performed for about 250 trial participants, of whom about 200 were given two doses of AZD1222 and around 25 were given two doses of MenACWY control vaccine. Trial participants were enrolled by age into subgroups of 18-55, 56-69 and 70-plus years, and around 140, 26 and 57 TCR-sequenced participants, respectively, were included in these subgroups.

The CDR3 regions of human TCRbeta chains were subjected to immunosequencing. In the paper's pipeline: Repertoire TCRs were matched against a reference library of SARS-CoV-2-specific TCRs generated with the MIRA antigen-specificity platform. Breadth was defined as the fraction of unique TCRs that were SARS-CoV-2-associated, and depth was defined as the fraction of total T cells that were SARS-CoV-2-associated. Using the MIRA data, each spike-specific TCR was assigned both to the spike region to which the TCR was reactive and to a CD4 or CD8 class. Log10-transformed breadth and depth values were compared by one-way ANOVA with Sidak's multiple comparisons tests. TCRdb re-hosts the immuneACCESS table, in-frame sequences only. Its copies lack some clones; in the studies checked, an unresolved V gene accounts for under half of them, and the cause for the rest is not known. That table gives V, J and clone size, and the DNA gave D and trimming. This sample has some 150,000 clones in its table, and more than 90% of those were observed once. The top ten hold under 20% of the sample.

The time point label for this specimen denotes: baseline before first vaccination. Vaccinee samples were obtained from the UK trials COV001 and COV002, which included a single-blind randomized controlled phase 2/3 trial of AZD1222 (ChAdOx1 nCoV-19) in healthy adults. Trial participant PBMC samples were collected at day 0 and day 28 after the second dose for TCRbeta chain sequencing. The germline V gene yields SGHTA for CDR1 and FQGNSA for CDR2. Clipping removes 5 bases from V and 9 bases from J, with 15 as the unmatched junction base count. The CDR3 runs 16 residues from the cysteine to the phenylalanine. This entry keeps only the CDR3 DNA: 48 bases, framed from base 1. Study-wide conclusions, independent of this receptor: Conclusions about previously exposed vaccinees were limited because only six AZD1222 recipients were SARS-CoV-2 seropositive at baseline. The 56-69-year group was small, and its depth increase did not reach significance, likely because of low power. Most participants were white British and females outnumbered males, and the authors suggested that clonal diversity may have been underestimated. Spike-specific TCR breadth and depth rose significantly after two AZD1222 doses compared with day 0 and with MenACWY recipients. Vaccine-associated CD4 TCRs spanned the whole spike protein, with dominant responses in regions 160-218 and 743-854. Nearly half of unique spike-specific TCRs reportedly recognized epitopes outside regions mutated in the B.1.351 and B.1.1.7 variants. Because no day 14 peak-response samples were available, the repertoires could be characterized only after the peak T cell response.

The rearranged segments are TRBV7-2 and TRBJ1-5, with TRBD1 identical over 8 junction bases. This receptor was obtained from an adult in good health. The sample in question was peripheral blood, obtained on day 0 of AZD1222 vaccination. The nucleotides read TGTGCCAGCAGCCGTGGGACAGGACTCGCCCAGGGGCCCCAGCATTTT. This is translated as CASSRGTGLAQGPQHF.